Included here is one T cell receptor beta chain sequence, with context. The antigen is not known. This specimen belongs to a study of monozygotic twins with inflammatory bowel disease. Whole-study results and caveats: Lower TCRbeta diversity (inverse Simpson) was seen in IBD patients than in healthy co-twins. Distinguishing T cell subtypes was not possible.

TCRdb reprocessed the 5' RACE reads and reports one entry per CDR3 protein, with no DNA. Its table records roughly 100,000 distinct CDR3 sequences. Germline CDR1 reads SQVTM; CDR2 reads ANQGSEA. The length of the CDR3 is 13 residues. This clonotype was sampled from a human donor with ulcerative colitis or Crohn's disease, or a healthy co-twin of an affected twin (not recorded which). The sample was blood. The V call is TRBV29-1, the J call TRBJ2-1. The CDR3 spells CSDTESSYNEQFF.